A single sample is the source of the 29 T cell receptor beta chains below, sequenced in a study of T cells after yellow fever vaccination. TCRdb fed the 5' RACE reads into MiXCR, producing one record per CDR3 protein. The table lists 130,000 or so distinct CDR3 sequences, roughly 15% of them singletons, with roughly 44% in the top ten. Source: CD8+ T cells sorted from PBMCs, taken 5 days after the yellow fever booster vaccination. These receptor sequences come from a man between 18 and 29 years old who received the YFV17D yellow fever vaccine.

The table lists this clonotype with a few counts. The V and J genes are TRBV5-6 and TRBJ2-7, with D perhaps matching TRBD2 (6 bases). CDR3 length: 15 residues. Germline CDR1 is SGHDT and CDR2 is YYEEEE. Trimming stripped 4 bases from V and 3 bases from J, with 17 bases between. CDR3 region: CASSPGMGLYYEQYV. CDR3 nucleotide sequence: TGTGCCAGCAGCCCCGGAATGGGACTTTACTACGAGCAGTACGTC.

The sample holds a few counts of this clonotype. V and J are TRBV7-9 and TRBJ1-3; perhaps TRBD1 as D (6 bases). CDR1 is SEHNR, CDR2 FQNEAQ, per germline (reference sequence). The CDR3 sequence is 16 residues long. Trimming removed 5 bases from V and 2 bases from J, with 16 bases in between. DNA for the CDR3: TGTGCCAGCAGCCCCAGGACAACAGGGCCTGGAAACACCATATATTTT. Translation gives CASSPRTTGPGNTIYF.

V and J are TRBV29-1 and TRBJ2-5; no definite D call. Germline V gene sequence: CDR1 SQVTM, CDR2 ANQGSEA. This CDR3 is 8 amino acids long. CDR3 region: CTGETQYF. The DNA for the CDR3 is TGCACCGGAGAGACCCAGTACTTC.

This clonotype came up a few times. V is TRBV5-4 and J is TRBJ1-5, with 7 bases matching TRBD1. V shed 2 bases and J 6 bases; nucleotides not matched to a gene: 5. The CDR3 totals 14 residues. The germline CDR1 and CDR2 sequences are SGHNT and YYREEE (reference sequence). CDR3 in DNA: TGTGCCAGCAGCTTTCAAGGGGGCGGTCAGCCCCAGCATTTT. Encoded protein: CASSFQGGGQPQHF.

This clonotype was observed a few times. CDR3 in amino acids: CASSSRTGNEQFF. CDR3 coding DNA: TGTGCCAGCAGCTCCCGGACCGGGAATGAGCAGTTCTTC. The V call is TRBV9, the J call TRBJ2-1; D remains unclear. The germline CDR1 and CDR2 sequences are SGDLS and YYNGEE. The CDR3 is 13 residues long. V dropped 4 bases and J dropped 7 bases, with 12 bases sitting between them. The full variable domain, completed using reference TRBV9 and TRBJ2-1, is DSGVTQTPKHLITATGQRVTLRCSPRSGDLSVYWYQQSLDQGLQFLIQYYNGEERAKGNILERFSAQQFPDLHSELNLSSLELGDSALYFCASSSRTGNEQFFGPGTRLTVL.

The chain is built from TRBV6-5 and TRBJ2-1, with 8 bases identical to TRBD2. CDR3 size: 18 residues. After removal of 2 bases from V and 5 bases from J, the junction contained 14 bases not matched to a gene. The germline gives CDR1 MNHEY, CDR2 SVGAGI. The CDR3 DNA follows: TGTGCCAGCAGTTACGGCCCTGAGCCGGGACTAGATCACAATGAGCAGTTCTTC. This encodes CASSYGPEPGLDHNEQFF.

This chain connects TRBV12-3 or TRBV12-4 to TRBJ2-5; no reliable D call. V shed 5 bases and J shed 5 bases, with 15 bases lying between them. This CDR3 is 14 amino acids long. In DNA, the CDR3 is TGTGCCAGCAGTATACTGAACGTCCAGGAGACCCAGTACTTC. Protein sequence: CASSILNVQETQYF.

This chain joins TRBV14 and TRBJ2-2, with a possible D match to TRBD2 (6 bases). Trimming removed 0 bases at V and 8 bases at J, with 13 bases between. This CDR3 is built from 15 residues. CDR1 SGHDN and CDR2 FVKESK come from the germline V gene. The DNA of the CDR3 is TGTGCCAGCAGCCAAGAGCCGGGAGCCCGGGGGGAGCTGTTTTTT. This sequence encodes CASSQEPGARGELFF.

V gene TRBV2 combines with J gene TRBJ2-1; D not certain. This CDR3 is built from 16 residues. Trimming took 3 bases from V and 0 from J, leaving 12 bases between them. CDR1 SNHLY and CDR2 FYNNEI come from the germline V gene. CDR3 loop: CASSEISESSYNEQFF. CDR3 DNA sequence: TGTGCCAGCAGTGAGATTTCGGAGAGCTCCTACAATGAGCAGTTCTTC.

This CDR3 reads CASIKGASTDTQYF. The CDR3 coding sequence is TGTGCCAGCATTAAGGGGGCGAGCACAGATACGCAGTATTTT. This chain joins TRBV12-3 or TRBV12-4 and TRBJ2-3; 7 bases are a match to TRBD1. CDR3 size: 14 residues. V was clipped by 7 bases and J by 0 bases; unmatched bases: 4.

This chain uses TRBV5-4 with TRBJ2-4; TRBD1 agrees at 9 bases. This CDR3 has 14 amino acids. V was pared by 3 bases and J by 4 bases, with 2 bases of the junction left unmatched. Germline assignment: CDR1 SGHNT and CDR2 YYREEE (reference sequence). CDR3 nucleotide sequence: TGTGCCAGCAGCTCCGGGACAGGGAAAAACATTCAGTACTTC. This translates into CASSSGTGKNIQYF. Using reference TRBV5-4 and TRBJ2-4 for the parts outside the CDR3, the full variable domain is ETGVTQSPTHLIKTRGQQVTLRCSSQSGHNTVSWYQQALGQGPQFIFQYYREEENGRGNFPPRFSGLQFPNYSSELNVNALELDDSALYLCASSSGTGKNIQYFGAGTRLSVL.

The chain is built from TRBV4-3 and TRBJ2-2; D is ambiguous. Trimming left V 2 bases short and J 7 bases short, with 8 bases between. CDR3 length: 13 residues. Looked up from germline, CDR1 is LGHNA and CDR2 is YSLEER. CDR3 coding DNA: TGCGCCAGCAGCCAAACCACTGTCGGGGAGCTGTTTTTT. Its translation is CASSQTTVGELFF.

This chain uses TRBV12-3 or TRBV12-4 with TRBJ2-7; D unclear. The CDR3 totals 11 residues. The V end lost 3 bases, the J end lost 6 bases, and 6 bases lay between the germline ends. The CDR3 DNA sequence: TGTGCCAGCAGTTTCGGCGTCGAGCAGTACTTC. Translating gives CASSFGVEQYF.

Details on this clonotype: The conserved closing phenylalanine or tryptophan is absent in this CDR3, likely reflecting a read error. No DNA is shown, since the ends of the CDR3 on it are uncertain; the CDR3 is the one TCRdb lists. This rearrangement joins TRBV7-3 to TRBJ1-6. The CDR3 length is 12 residues, termini included. Germline CDR1 and CDR2: SGHTA and FQGTGA. CDR3 residues: CASSSWRAPKSS.

This clonotype came up a few times. The V gene is TRBV6-6, the J gene TRBJ1-2; D gene uncertain. CDR1 and CDR2 (germline): MNHNY, SVGAGI (reference sequence). There are 16 residues in the CDR3. The DNA for the CDR3 is TGTGCGGCCACCGGGCGAGAGGCCGATCCTAACTATGGCTACACCTTC. This sequence encodes CAATGREADPNYGYTF.

J is TRBJ2-3 and V is TRBV28; D is unresolved. The CDR3 runs 13 residues. V was shortened by 6 bases and J by 5 bases, with 12 bases between the two germline ends. Germline loops: CDR1 MDHEN, CDR2 SYDVKM. This CDR3 reads CASSFGDGDTQYF. The CDR3 nucleotides are TGTGCCAGCAGCTTCGGTGATGGAGATACGCAGTATTTT.

The V call is TRBV4-1, the J call TRBJ1-1, with D uncertain. Germline V gene sequence: CDR1 MGHRA, CDR2 YSYEKL. The CDR3 spans 13 residues. V lost 0 bases and J lost 8, with 10 bases in between. The CDR3 is CASSQDPRQEAFF. CDR3 nucleotide sequence: TGCGCCAGCAGCCAAGATCCCAGACAAGAAGCTTTCTTT.

This clonotype was counted between two and nine times. The chain is built from TRBV6-5 and TRBJ1-6; possible D gene TRBD1, 5 bases. Germline CDR1 is MNHEY and CDR2 is SVGAGI. V lost 3 bases, J lost 11 bases, and 14 bases lay in between. This CDR3 is built from 14 residues. For the CDR3, the DNA is TGTGCCAGCAGTTATCCTCGGGACGGGGCACCCCTCCACTTT. It is translated as CASSYPRDGAPLHF.

The chain recombines TRBV7-9 with TRBJ1-1, with D uncertain. The CDR3 runs to 13 residues. The V end lost 5 bases, the J end lost 6 bases, and 13 bases lay between the germline ends. CDR1 and CDR2 (germline): SEHNR, FQNEAQ (reference sequence). In DNA form, the CDR3 reads TGTGCCAGCAGCCACAAAACGGTCGCTGAAGCTTTCTTT. Protein: CASSHKTVAEAFF.

This rearrangement joins TRBV12-3 or TRBV12-4 to TRBJ2-7; D might be TRBD2 (5 bases). The CDR3 loop spans 15 amino acids. Between the trimmed V and J ends, which lost 4 bases and 2 bases, there was a span of 15 bases. CDR3 nucleotides: TGTGCCAGCAGTTCCCCAGCGGACCGAACCTACGAGCAGTACTTC. Translating gives CASSSPADRTYEQYF.

This chain connects TRBV27 to TRBJ1-5, with D perhaps matching TRBD1 (6 bases). Germline V lookup: CDR1 MNHEY, CDR2 SMNVEV (reference sequence). V lost 5 bases and J 0 bases, leaving 11 bases between the germline ends. The CDR3 sequence is 15 residues long. This CDR3 is CASSHRDNSNQPQHF. The CDR3 DNA sequence: TGTGCCAGCAGTCACAGGGATAATAGCAATCAGCCCCAGCATTTT.

A few counts support this clonotype. This chain connects TRBV20-1 to TRBJ2-7; the match to TRBD2 covers 12 bases. This CDR3 is built from 14 residues. The trim removed 5 bases at V and 4 bases at J, leaving 6 bases unmatched. Germline V gene lookup returns CDR1 DFQATT and CDR2 SNEGSKA (reference sequence). This CDR3 reads CSALSGTSGYEQYF. CDR3 bases: TGCAGTGCTCTATCCGGGACTAGCGGGTACGAGCAGTACTTC.

Only a few counts were recorded for this clonotype. V usage is TRBV11-2 and J usage is TRBJ2-7; D call uncertain. This CDR3 has 12 amino acids. V gave up 4 bases and J gave up 0 bases, with 4 bases separating them. The germline CDR1 and CDR2 sequences are SGHAT and FQNNGV. The CDR3 here is CASSSLSYEQYV. CDR3 DNA: TGTGCCAGCAGCTCCCTCTCCTACGAGCAGTACGTC.

CDR3 residues: CASSPGGSKNIQYF. The CDR3 DNA sequence: TGTGCCAGCAGCCCGGGGGGGTCCAAAAACATTCAGTACTTC. The chain combines TRBV7-9 with TRBJ2-4; 8 bases are a match to TRBD2. Germline CDR1 and CDR2: SEHNR and FQNEAQ (reference sequence). This CDR3 has 14 amino acids. Unmatched junction bases numbered 2, after V lost 5 bases and J lost 2 bases.

The J gene is TRBJ2-3, the V gene TRBV19, with 7 positions matching TRBD2. This CDR3 is 14 amino acids long. Trimming took 3 bases from V and 3 from J; bases not matched to a gene: 3. CDR1 is LNHDA and CDR2 is SQIVND in the germline V gene (reference sequence). In nucleotides, the CDR3 is TGTGCCAGTAGTATGGGGACTATGACAGATACGCAGTATTTT. This translates into CASSMGTMTDTQYF.

The chain carries TRBV4-1 and TRBJ1-5, with no clear D. Trimming took 1 base from V and 7 from J, leaving 5 bases between them. Germline V gives CDR1 MGHRA, CDR2 YSYEKL. There are 12 residues in the CDR3. This CDR3 is CASSQGLQPQHF. The CDR3 DNA sequence: TGCGCCAGCAGCCAAGGATTACAGCCCCAGCATTTT.

The table lists this clonotype with a few counts. This chain joins TRBV4-1 and TRBJ1-1; D is perhaps TRBD1 (5 bases). This CDR3 spans 17 amino acids. The germline V and J ends were trimmed by 1 base and 4 bases, with 19 bases remaining between them. From germline, CDR1 is MGHRA and CDR2 YSYEKL. CDR3 loop: CASSQAPDRGVSTEAFF. CDR3 DNA: TGCGCCAGCAGCCAAGCGCCCGATAGAGGGGTGAGCACTGAAGCTTTCTTT.

The genes are TRBV6-2 or TRBV6-3 and TRBJ2-1; D tentatively reads TRBD1 or TRBD2 (6 bases each). Trimming removed 4 bases at V and 8 bases at J, with 21 bases between. The germline V gene encodes CDR1 MNHEY and CDR2 SVGEGT. The CDR3 contains 16 residues. The CDR3 spells CASSSAGGAQVDEQFF. The CDR3 nucleotides read TGTGCCAGCAGTTCAGCCGGGGGCGCGCAAGTCGATGAGCAGTTCTTC.

The chain carries TRBV10-3 and TRBJ2-5; D gene unclear. Germline CDR1 is ENHRY and CDR2 is SYGVKD. Trimming removed 0 bases from V and 2 bases from J, with 7 bases in between. The CDR3 contains 14 residues. Here the CDR3 DNA reads TGTGCCATCAGTGAGTCGATGGGGCAAGAGACCCAGTACTTC. Residues: CAISESMGQETQYF.